The entry below describes one T cell receptor beta chain. Its target is unknown. The CDR3 runs 14 residues. V was shortened by 9 bases and J by 0 bases, with 11 bases between the two germline ends. Germline loops: CDR1 LGHNT, CDR2 FRNRAP. The sample comes from a study of T cells after yellow fever vaccination. Study-level points and caveats: Weaker overall was a secondary response that nonetheless peaked faster, on day 5 versus 15. Repertoires sorted by FACS could include abundant clonotypes that are contaminants from the bulk population. Of the clonotypes, a small share occurred in both CD4 and CD8 compartments. Post-booster samples contained most primary-vaccination clones (approximately 95% CD4, approximately 88% CD8).

TCRdb redid the calling of the 5' RACE reads with MiXCR, one entry per CDR3 protein. The profile covers 300,000 to 400,000 distinct CDR3 sequences, with about 11% appearing a single time and about 3% taken by the ten largest. This chain uses TRBV12-5 with TRBJ2-2, with D possibly matching TRBD1 (5 bases). This receptor was taken from a man younger than 35 who received the YFV17D yellow fever vaccine. Sequenced material: CD4+ T cells sorted from PBMCs, taken 45 days after the yellow fever booster vaccination. CDR3 coding DNA: TGTGCTAGCCAGACAGAAGCGAACACCGGGGAGCTGTTTTTT. This translates into CASQTEANTGELFF.